This T cell receptor beta chain was observed in a study of siplizumab effects on memory and regulatory T cells. Overall study findings and caveats: Roughly 75-96% of proliferating CD4+ or CD8+ clones defied assignment to a naive or memory phenotype.

This clone turned up a few times. The antigen is undetermined. Assays examined roughly 9.2 x 10^4 TCR templates per sample. Clones were sequenced by immunoSEQ multiplex PCR, and TCRdb holds only the in-frame ones, with some missing. The sample lists 17,000 or so clones; over 45% were seen once. Cells from the mixed lymphocyte reaction underwent coculture for over 5 days at 37 degrees C. The V gene's germline CDR1 is MNHNS and CDR2 SASEGT. The V end was cut by 2 bases, the J end by 10 bases, with 9 bases between. CDR3 length equals 12 residues. The chain carries TRBV6-1 and TRBJ2-1; tentatively, D is TRBD1 or TRBD2 (5 bases each). This sequence originates from a human donor in good health; the cells came from an allogeneic mixed lymphocyte reaction. The sample was CFSE-low (dividing) CD4+ T cells sorted from an allogeneic mixed lymphocyte reaction. CDR3 in DNA: TGTGCCAGCAGTGAATCTTGGGACGAGCAGTTCTTC. This sequence encodes CASSESWDEQFF.